This TCR beta chain comes out of a study of T cells in localized non-small cell lung cancer. Sequenced by immunoSEQ multiplex PCR; TCRdb stores in-frame clones only, minus some. Of fewer than 90,000 clones in the sample, about 83% were seen once. Per the germline V gene, CDR1 is SGHRS and CDR2 is YFSETQ. The CDR3 length is 21 residues. J gave up 3 bases and V 1 base, and 14 bases lay outside the gene matches. For this clone: What it recognizes is unknown.

Overall study results and limits: Among the tissues sampled, uninvolved adjacent lung had the highest T cell clonality, above tumor.

The chain has TRBV5-1 and TRBJ2-1; 15 bases fit TRBD2. This sequence was found in a man aged 40 to 70 with stage I lung adenocarcinoma. Material: peripheral blood, obtained before any cancer treatment. The CDR3 loop reads CASSLKILGLAGGNGYNEQFF. In DNA, the CDR3 is TGCGCCAGCAGCTTGAAAATTCTGGGACTAGCGGGGGGAAACGGCTACAATGAGCAGTTCTTC.